This TCR beta chain came from a study of cytomegalovirus exposure and HLA in healthy donors. Assay used: immunoSEQ multiplex PCR; TCRdb lists only in-frame clones, some missing. Here the sample spans roughly 250,000 clones, 70% to 90% being singletons. The CDR3 totals 11 residues. Per the germline V gene, CDR1 is WSHSY and CDR2 is SAAADI. The ends were cut back, 7 bases at V and 0 bases at J, with 3 bases in the middle. As to this clone: What it binds is not known.

It was the approximately 120-subject validation cohort, separate from the 666-subject first cohort, to which the donors belonged. The study's findings and limits: Through in vitro validation, a few CMV-associated chains were shown to be specific for CMV antigens. A subsequent analysis found that TCR clusters from the first cohort also tended to co-occur in the approximately 130 validation repertoires, with approximately 95% of cluster scores above 0.

This receptor was taken from a woman aged 25-40 years in good health and CMV-seropositive. Sequencing used PBMCs. This chain uses TRBV10-2 with TRBJ1-1; D call uncertain. CDR3 loop: CASTMNTEAFF. In nucleotides, the CDR3 is TGCGCCAGCACAATGAACACTGAAGCTTTCTTT.